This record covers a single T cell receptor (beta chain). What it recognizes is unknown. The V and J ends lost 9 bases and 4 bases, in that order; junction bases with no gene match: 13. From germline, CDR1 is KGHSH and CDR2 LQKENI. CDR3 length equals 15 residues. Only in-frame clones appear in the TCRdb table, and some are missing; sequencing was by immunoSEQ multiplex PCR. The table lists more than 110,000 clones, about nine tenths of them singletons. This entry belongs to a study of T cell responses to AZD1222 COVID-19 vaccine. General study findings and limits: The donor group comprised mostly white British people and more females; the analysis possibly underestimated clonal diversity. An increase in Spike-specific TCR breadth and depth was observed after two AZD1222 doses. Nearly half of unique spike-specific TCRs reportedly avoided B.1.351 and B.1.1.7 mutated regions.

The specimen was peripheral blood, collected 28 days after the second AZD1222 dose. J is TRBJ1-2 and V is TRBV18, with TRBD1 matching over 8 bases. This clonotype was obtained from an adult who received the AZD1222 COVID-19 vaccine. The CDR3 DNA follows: TGTGCCAGTAGGAGCAACGACAGGGGCGGCTATGGCTACACCTTC. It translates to CASRSNDRGGYGYTF.